One and the same sample provided the 21 T cell receptor beta chains below, sequenced in a study of blood T cell repertoires in COVID-19 (TCRdb year 2020). The library came from the immunoSEQ multiplex PCR assay. TCRdb obtained this table from immuneACCESS and retained in-frame rearrangements with V and J assigned. These tables miss some clones; where compared with another copy, unresolved V genes account for less than half of the shortfall, and the remainder is unexplained. This sample lists approximately 300,000 clones; more than 80% were detected once. About 6.8% of the sample comes from the top ten. The specimen was peripheral blood. The receptor set was obtained from a man younger than 35 who had recovered from COVID-19.

This sequence joins TRBV5-4 and TRBJ2-1, with 10 bases that match TRBD2. Germline V CDR1 and CDR2: SGHNT, YYREEE (reference sequence). Trimming removed 4 bases from V and 4 bases from J; junction bases left unmatched: 8. The CDR3 totals 16 residues. The CDR3 is CASSPSLAGLYNEQFF. The CDR3 nucleotides read TGTGCCAGCAGCCCGTCACTAGCGGGACTTTACAATGAGCAGTTCTTC. The whole variable domain, filled in from reference TRBV5-4 and TRBJ2-1, reads ETGVTQSPTHLIKTRGQQVTLRCSSQSGHNTVSWYQQALGQGPQFIFQYYREEENGRGNFPPRFSGLQFPNYSSELNVNALELDDSALYLCASSPSLAGLYNEQFFGPGTRLTVL.

This chain connects TRBV5-1 to TRBJ2-7; D gene unclear. Germline CDR1 is SGHRS and CDR2 is YFSETQ. V dropped 0 bases and J dropped 2 bases, with 9 bases sitting between them. This CDR3 region has 14 residues. CDR3: CASSLEQPAYEQYF. DNA for the CDR3: TGCGCCAGCAGCTTGGAACAGCCAGCCTACGAGCAGTACTTC.

This clone was observed a single time. The rearrangement links TRBV19 to TRBJ2-3, with 7 bases aligning to TRBD1. V gave up 5 bases and J gave up 5 bases; unmatched junction bases: 10. Germline V gene lookup returns CDR1 LNHDA and CDR2 SQIVND (reference sequence). The CDR3 loop spans 15 amino acids. The CDR3 DNA reads TGTGCCAGTAGTCCCCGAGGACAGGCTGAAGATACGCAGTATTTT. Translation: CASSPRGQAEDTQYF.

The V and J genes are TRBV23-1 and TRBJ2-5; 8 positions agree with TRBD1. TRBV23-1 is labeled an ORF, and its function is uncertain. This CDR3 is 15 amino acids long. J gave up 5 bases and V 4 bases, and 9 bases lay outside the gene matches. The CDR3 sequence: CASSRRDRPDETQYF. In nucleotides, the CDR3 is TGCGCCAGCAGTCGCCGGGACAGGCCGGACGAGACCCAGTACTTC.

This clone was observed once. The chain uses TRBV7-9 and TRBJ2-1, with a possible D match to TRBD1 (6 bases). This CDR3 contains 17 residues. Germline loops: CDR1 SEHNR, CDR2 FQNEAQ (reference sequence). V lost 2 bases and J lost 5, with 19 bases in between. The CDR3 spells CASSLLSGGLSDNEQFF. The DNA for the CDR3 is TGTGCCAGCAGCTTACTGTCTGGGGGCTTGTCCGACAATGAGCAGTTCTTC.

This chain uses TRBV27 with TRBJ2-1; 7 nucleotides line up with TRBD2. From germline, CDR1 is MNHEY and CDR2 SMNVEV (reference sequence). The CDR3 covers 16 residues. V lost 5 bases to trimming and J lost 0 bases; unmatched junction nucleotides: 7. The CDR3 DNA reads as TGTGCCAGCAGTCTTTTCGGGGGGAGCTCCTACAATGAGCAGTTCTTC. This translates into CASSLFGGSSYNEQFF.

This chain links TRBV9 with TRBJ1-1, with 7 bases aligning to TRBD1. The CDR3 length is 13 residues. Germline V gene lookup returns CDR1 SGDLS and CDR2 YYNGEE. V was clipped by 3 bases and J by 5 bases; unmatched bases: 4. As DNA, the CDR3 is TGTGCCAGCAGCGCGTACAGGGGTACTGAAGCTTTCTTT. It yields the protein CASSAYRGTEAFF.

The chain carries TRBV2 and TRBJ2-1; the match to TRBD2 covers 12 bases. In germline, CDR1 is SNHLY, CDR2 FYNNEI. The CDR3 totals 15 residues. The V gene end was trimmed by 4 bases and the J gene end by 8 bases; junction bases not matched to a gene: 6. The CDR3, as DNA: TGTGCCAGCAGTGGACTAGCGGGGGTGGTTGATGAGCAGTTCTTC. This sequence encodes CASSGLAGVVDEQFF.

This chain joins TRBV18 and TRBJ1-5, with 9 bases identical to TRBD1. V gave up 4 bases and J gave up 2 bases; unmatched junction bases: 3. Germline CDR1 and CDR2: KGHSH and LQKENI. The CDR3 is 15 residues long. The CDR3 DNA reads TGTGCCAGCTCACTAAACAGGGGGCGCAATCAGCCCCAGCATTTT. Encoded protein: CASSLNRGRNQPQHF.

The CDR3 DNA follows: TGTGCCAGCAGTTACCTGGGACTAGCGAACGAGCAGTACTTC. This gives the protein CASSYLGLANEQYF. The chain carries TRBV6-6 and TRBJ2-7, with 10 bases lining up with TRBD2. This CDR3 is 14 amino acids long. Germline V gives CDR1 MNHNY, CDR2 SVGAGI (reference sequence). After removal of 2 bases from V and 5 bases from J, the junction contained 3 bases not matched to a gene.

The V and J genes are TRBV19 and TRBJ1-6, with TRBD1 identical over 7 bases. The V segment lost 5 bases and the J segment 9 bases; nucleotides outside the gene matches: 10. The CDR3 runs 15 residues. The germline V gene has CDR1 LNHDA and CDR2 SQIVND (reference sequence). CDR3 bases: TGTGCCAGTAGTCCCGCCCGGGACAGCACTTCACCCCTCCACTTT. As protein: CASSPARDSTSPLHF.

The chain employs TRBV10-3 and TRBJ1-2, with D hard to call. Germline assignment: CDR1 ENHRY and CDR2 SYGVKD. CDR3 length equals 13 residues. Trimming cost V 2 bases and J 3 bases, with 7 bases left between them. CDR3 region: CAISEAEDYGYTF. CDR3 DNA: TGTGCCATCAGTGAGGCTGAGGACTATGGCTACACCTTC.

The genes are TRBV27 and TRBJ1-6; TRBD1 matches 9 bases. The junction had 5 bases not matched to a gene; V was cut back by 7 bases and J by 10 bases. The CDR3 covers 13 residues. The germline gives CDR1 MNHEY, CDR2 SMNVEV (reference sequence). CDR3: CASTRDRESPLHF. For the CDR3, the DNA is TGTGCCAGCACCAGGGACAGGGAGTCACCCCTCCACTTT.

The genes are TRBV10-1 and TRBJ2-7; 7 bases align to TRBD2. Losses at the gene ends were 4 bases for V and 7 bases for J; bases not matched to a gene: 7. The CDR3 contains 13 residues. The germline V gene has CDR1 WNHNN and CDR2 SYGVQD (reference sequence). The CDR3: CASSATLGGEQYF. In nucleotides, the CDR3 is TGCGCCAGCAGTGCTACTTTGGGGGGGGAGCAGTACTTC.

The V and J genes are TRBV9 and TRBJ2-1, with a weak D call TRBD2 (6 bases). Germline CDR1 and CDR2: SGDLS and YYNGEE. There are 15 residues in the CDR3. Trimming removed 3 bases at V and 3 bases at J, with 13 bases between. Here the CDR3 reads CASSDSGGFYNEQFF. As DNA, the CDR3 is TGTGCCAGCAGCGATAGCGGTGGATTCTACAATGAGCAGTTCTTC.

This clone is termed medium-sized. This CDR3 is CATSREGTGGYQPQHF. The CDR3 nucleotides read TGTGCCACCAGCAGAGAGGGGACAGGCGGGTATCAGCCCCAGCATTTT. The chain combines TRBV15 with TRBJ1-5, with 8 bases identical to TRBD1. The CDR3 contains 16 residues. Germline trimming cut 0 bases from V and 5 bases from J; bases unmatched to any gene: 6. The germline CDR1 and CDR2 sequences are LNHNV and YYDKDF (reference sequence).

This rearrangement joins TRBV27 to TRBJ2-7; 9 bases agree with TRBD2. The CDR3 extends over 14 amino acids. V was pared by 6 bases and J by 5 bases, with 8 bases of the junction left unmatched. Germline lookup yields CDR1 MNHEY and CDR2 SMNVEV (reference sequence). CDR3 nucleotide sequence: TGTGCCAGCAGAGTCTTAGCGGGAGTCGACGAGCAGTACTTC. This translates into CASRVLAGVDEQYF.

The CDR3 DNA reads as TGCGCCAGCAGCGTCGGACAGGGTGTTACTGAAGCTTTCTTT. It translates to CASSVGQGVTEAFF. This chain connects TRBV5-1 to TRBJ1-1; TRBD1 agrees at 8 bases. The CDR3 spans 14 residues. The V gene's germline CDR1 is SGHRS and CDR2 YFSETQ. J lost 5 bases, V lost 4 bases, and 7 bases had no gene match.

A single count supports this clone. The junction does not match germline at one end; this may be a read error. The rearrangement uses TRBV9 and TRBJ1-1; D possibly corresponds to TRBD1 (6 bases). The CDR3 is 14 residues long. Germline CDR1 SGDLS, CDR2 YYNGEE. This chain's CDR3 is CASRRGGENTEAFF. The CDR3 nucleotides are TGCGCCAGCAGGAGGGGGGGAGAGAACACTGAAGCTTTCTTT. The whole variable domain, remainder taken from reference TRBV9 and TRBJ1-1, is DSGVTQTPKHLITATGQRVTLRCSPRSGDLSVYWYQQSLDQGLQFLIQYYNGEERAKGNILERFSAQQFPDLHSELNLSSLELGDSALYFCASRRGGENTEAFFGQGTRLTVV.

The rearrangement links TRBV18 to TRBJ1-5; D is ambiguous. The CDR3 extends over 15 amino acids. Germline V gene data show CDR1 as KGHSH and CDR2 as LQKENI. Trimming shortened V by 3 bases and J by 2 bases, and 11 bases separated the two germline ends. CDR3 sequence: CASSPSRNGNQPQHF. CDR3 sequence (DNA): TGTGCCAGCTCACCGAGTCGTAATGGCAATCAGCCCCAGCATTTT.

CDR3 DNA sequence: TGTGCCAGCAGCCAACACGGGACAGGACCCCGTGAAGCTTTCTTT. Its protein product is CASSQHGTGPREAFF. The rearrangement uses TRBV3-1 (or the pseudogene TRBV3-2) and TRBJ1-1; 8 positions match TRBD1. The CDR3 sequence is 15 residues long. Germline assignment: CDR1 LGHDT and CDR2 YNNKEL (reference sequence). With 2 bases clipped from V and 7 bases from J, the junction kept 9 bases outside the gene matches.